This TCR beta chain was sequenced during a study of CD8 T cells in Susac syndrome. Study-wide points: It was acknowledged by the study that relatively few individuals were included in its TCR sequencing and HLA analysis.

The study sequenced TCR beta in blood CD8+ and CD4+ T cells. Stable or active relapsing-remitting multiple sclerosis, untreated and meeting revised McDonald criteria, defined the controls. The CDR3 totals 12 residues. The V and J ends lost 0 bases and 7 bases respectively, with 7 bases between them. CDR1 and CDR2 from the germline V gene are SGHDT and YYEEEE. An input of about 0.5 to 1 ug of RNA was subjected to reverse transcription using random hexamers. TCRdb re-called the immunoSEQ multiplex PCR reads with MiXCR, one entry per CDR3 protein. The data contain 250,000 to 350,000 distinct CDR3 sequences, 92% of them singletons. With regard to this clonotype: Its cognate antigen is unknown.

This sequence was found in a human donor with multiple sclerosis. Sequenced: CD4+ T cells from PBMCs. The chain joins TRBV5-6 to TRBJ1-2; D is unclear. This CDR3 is CASSLAVFGYTF. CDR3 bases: TGTGCCAGCAGCTTGGCCGTCTTTGGCTACACCTTC.